The sequence of this TCR beta chain was determined in a study of regulatory T cells in long-lasting Graves disease. Time point noted: newly diagnosed GD, antithyroid drugs for less than 3 months. The TCR library was prepared using RNA isolated from PBMCs. Combining iRepertoire HTBI primers with Arm-PCR of CDR3 regions, the authors built TCR beta libraries. TCRdb passed the multiplex PCR reads through MiXCR, listing each CDR3 protein once. The data hold around 500,000 distinct CDR3 sequences, with roughly 14% observed a single time. At least ten counts were recorded for this clonotype. These same records also appear under a second study, on T cells in Graves' hyperthyroidism and ophthalmopathy. According to that study: Patients were aged 18 to 65, had disease duration under 2 months, and had newly diagnosed hyperthyroidism.

This sequence originates from a man aged 30 to 39 with Graves disease. The sample was peripheral blood mononuclear cells (PBMCs), taken at new diagnosis, from a patient treated with antithyroid drugs.

The CDR3 reads CASARNGLGEKLFF. In DNA, the CDR3 is TGTGCCAGCGCCCGGAACGGGCTGGGAGAAAAACTGTTTTTT. The rearrangement joins TRBV27 to TRBJ1-4, with no clear D. Germline assignment: CDR1 MNHEY and CDR2 SMNVEV (reference sequence). The V and J ends lost 8 bases and 8 bases respectively, with 18 bases between them. The CDR3 loop spans 14 amino acids.